These 31 T cell receptor beta chains came from one sample sequenced in a study of blood T cell repertoires in COVID-19. Assay: immunoSEQ multiplex PCR; the TCRdb copy retains only in-frame clones and omits some. In the table there are 95,000 to 130,000 clones, about nine tenths of which are singletons. The sequenced sample consisted of peripheral blood. Receptor source: a human donor with active COVID-19. The donor label of this sample is uncertain.

The J gene is TRBJ2-3, the V gene TRBV3-1 (or the pseudogene TRBV3-2); 9 bases fit TRBD2. The germline CDR1 and CDR2 sequences are LGHDT and YNNKEL (reference sequence). The J segment lost 6 bases and the V segment lost 1 base, leaving 5 bases of the junction unmatched. This CDR3 is built from 15 residues. Here the CDR3 DNA reads TGTGCCAGCAGCCAAGCGGGCGGGGGGGCCGATACGCAGTATTTT. This translates into CASSQAGGGADTQYF.

The chain links TRBV6-1 to TRBJ1-2; D unresolved. The CDR3 contains 16 residues. V lost 1 base and J 8 bases, leaving 20 bases between the germline ends. CDR1 MNHNS and CDR2 SASEGT come from the germline V gene. The CDR3 is CASSEGLWANPWGYTF. CDR3 sequence (DNA): TGTGCCAGCAGTGAAGGTCTGTGGGCAAATCCCTGGGGCTACACCTTC.

The chain recombines TRBV7-8 with TRBJ2-5; possibly TRBD2 for D (6 bases). The germline V gene has CDR1 SGHVS and CDR2 FQNEAQ. The germline V and J ends were trimmed by 6 bases and 5 bases, with 19 bases remaining between them. CDR3 length: 15 residues. The CDR3 spells CASSPRPSGEETQYF. The CDR3 DNA is TGTGCCAGCAGTCCACGGCCCTCGGGGGAGGAGACCCAGTACTTC.

J is TRBJ2-1 and V is TRBV14; TRBD1 matches 7 bases. The trim removed 1 base at V and 6 bases at J, leaving 9 bases unmatched. Germline-derived CDR1 and CDR2 are SGHDN and FVKESK. The CDR3 has 16 amino acids. CDR3 in amino acids: CASSQGLIGGLNEQFF. The DNA of the CDR3 is TGTGCCAGCAGCCAAGGACTAATAGGGGGCCTCAATGAGCAGTTCTTC.

This clone was observed a handful of times. This chain joins TRBV6-2 or TRBV6-3 and TRBJ2-3, with 11 nucleotides matching TRBD2. After removal of 0 bases from V and 6 bases from J, the junction contained 8 bases not matched to a gene. The germline V gene has CDR1 MNHEY and CDR2 SVGEGT. CDR3 length: 17 residues. The DNA for the CDR3 is TGTGCCAGCAGTTACTCCATGATAGCGGGGGGGCGTGATACGCAGTATTTT. Its translation: CASSYSMIAGGRDTQYF.

This clone was observed a handful of times. The chain employs TRBV7-2 and TRBJ1-3; D is possibly TRBD1 (5 bases). V was shortened by 5 bases and J by 1 base, with 15 bases between the two germline ends. Looked up from germline, CDR1 is SGHTA and CDR2 is FQGNSA. This CDR3 has 16 amino acids. The CDR3 DNA is TGTGCCAGCAGCCAACACAGGAGCCCTTCTGGAAACACCATATATTTT. Protein product: CASSQHRSPSGNTIYF.

The V gene is TRBV19, the J gene TRBJ1-1, with 8 bases matching TRBD1. The V gene end was trimmed by 6 bases and the J gene end by 0 bases; junction bases not matched to a gene: 3. CDR1 is LNHDA and CDR2 is SQIVND in the germline V gene (reference sequence). The CDR3 runs 14 residues. Written as DNA, the CDR3 is TGTGCCAGTAGGGTGGGACAGGTGAACACTGAAGCTTTCTTT. This gives the protein CASRVGQVNTEAFF.

This clone came up once. The chain couples TRBV5-1 to TRBJ2-1, with TRBD1 matching 9 bases. J lost 3 bases, V lost 5 bases, and 12 bases had no gene match. Germline V gene lookup returns CDR1 SGHRS and CDR2 YFSETQ. CDR3 length: 17 amino acids. The CDR3 DNA follows: TGCGCCAGCAGATTAGGGCAGTACAGGGGGCACTACAATGAGCAGTTCTTC. Translating it yields CASRLGQYRGHYNEQFF.

The chain is built from TRBV19 and TRBJ2-3; possible D gene TRBD2, 6 bases. V gave up 3 bases and J gave up 2 bases, with 12 bases separating them. CDR1 is LNHDA, CDR2 SQIVND, per germline (reference sequence). The CDR3 loop spans 15 amino acids. For the CDR3, the DNA is TGTGCCAGTAGTATGGAGCGGGTGAACACAGATACGCAGTATTTT. Residues: CASSMERVNTDTQYF.

This clone showed up just a few times. The chain links TRBV7-9 to TRBJ1-6, with TRBD1 as a possible D gene (6 bases). Trimming removed 2 bases at V and 6 bases at J, with 8 bases between. The length of the CDR3 is 14 residues. CDR1 is SEHNR and CDR2 is FQNEAQ in the germline V gene (reference sequence). The CDR3 sequence is CASSLLQGNSPLHF. The CDR3 DNA reads TGTGCCAGCAGCTTATTACAGGGTAATTCACCCCTCCACTTT.

The chain recombines TRBV6-2 or TRBV6-3 with TRBJ1-1; D gene uncertain. V was cut by 2 bases and J by 0 bases, with 13 bases left in between. This CDR3 region has 16 residues. Germline CDR1 reads MNHEY; CDR2 reads SVGEGT. For the CDR3, the DNA is TGTGCCAGCAGTTACGGGCCCACTTATTTGAACACTGAAGCTTTCTTT. Its protein is CASSYGPTYLNTEAFF.

In its sample, this clone was seen once. The V call is TRBV7-9, the J call TRBJ2-1, with 11 bases fitting TRBD2. The CDR3 is 16 amino acids. Germline CDR1 and CDR2: SEHNR and FQNEAQ (reference sequence). The V gene end was trimmed by 3 bases and the J gene end by 5 bases; junction bases not matched to a gene: 6. The CDR3 sequence: CASSLGSSGGNNEQFF. CDR3 DNA sequence: TGTGCCAGCAGCTTGGGATCTAGCGGGGGGAACAATGAGCAGTTCTTC.

The V and J genes are TRBV6-5 and TRBJ2-7; TRBD2 matches at 9 bases. Germline CDR1 MNHEY, CDR2 SVGAGI. The junction had 8 bases not matched to a gene; V was cut back by 6 bases and J by 2 bases. This CDR3 spans 15 amino acids. The chain's CDR3 is CASRSERGAPYEQYF. CDR3 in DNA: TGTGCCAGCAGATCCGAGCGGGGGGCCCCCTACGAGCAGTACTTC.

V and J are TRBV2 and TRBJ1-2; possible D gene TRBD1, 6 bases. V was pared by 3 bases and J by 1 base, with 12 bases between. The CDR3 totals 15 residues. Germline loops: CDR1 SNHLY, CDR2 FYNNEI. The CDR3 DNA follows: TGTGCCAGCAGTGAGCGGGGGGCTTTTAACTATGGCTACACCTTC. This gives the protein CASSERGAFNYGYTF.

The chain's CDR3 is CASSSGTGNEKLFF. The CDR3 region has the DNA TGCGCCAGCAGCTCCGGGACAGGGAATGAAAAACTGTTTTTT. This sequence joins TRBV4-3 and TRBJ1-4; TRBD1 aligns across 9 bases. The germline V gene has CDR1 LGHNA and CDR2 YSLEER. The CDR3 is 14 amino acids. The V segment lost 5 bases and the J segment 5 bases; nucleotides outside the gene matches: 3.

V is TRBV6-2 or TRBV6-3 and J is TRBJ2-5, with TRBD2 identical over 12 bases. The CDR3 is 17 residues long. The germline V gene has CDR1 MNHEY and CDR2 SVGEGT. V shed 5 bases and J 5 bases; nucleotides not matched to a gene: 12. CDR3 residues: CASSPIPSGGARETQYF. The CDR3 DNA reads TGTGCCAGCAGTCCAATTCCTAGCGGGGGGGCTCGTGAGACCCAGTACTTC.

The gene calls are TRBV7-9 and TRBJ2-3, with 10 bases fitting TRBD1. Losses at the gene ends were 5 bases for V and 2 bases for J; bases not matched to a gene: 7. Germline V CDR1 and CDR2: SEHNR, FQNEAQ (reference sequence). The CDR3 has 16 amino acids. The CDR3: CASSKRTGGTTDTQYF. CDR3 DNA: TGTGCCAGCAGCAAACGGACAGGGGGAACCACAGATACGCAGTATTTT.

The CDR3 DNA follows: TGTGCCAGCAGTTTTGGCCGGACTACCTCGAACACCGGGGAGCTGTTTTTT. This codes for CASSFGRTTSNTGELFF. The V and J genes are TRBV28 and TRBJ2-2, with a weak D call TRBD2 (6 bases). V was cut by 3 bases and J by 0 bases, with 14 bases left in between. The CDR3 runs 17 residues. CDR1 and CDR2 from the germline V gene are MDHEN and SYDVKM.

Concerning this clone: The sample carries other DNA sequences with the same CDR3. The genes are TRBV5-1 and TRBJ2-7; 7 nucleotides line up with TRBD1. This CDR3 contains 14 residues. The V gene end was trimmed by 0 bases and the J gene end by 4 bases; junction bases not matched to a gene: 4. The germline CDR1 and CDR2 sequences are SGHRS and YFSETQ. CDR3 DNA: TGCGCCAGCAGCTTGGAAGGGGGCGGTTACGAGCAGTACTTC. Residues: CASSLEGGGYEQYF.

J is TRBJ1-5 and V is TRBV10-3, with 10 positions matching TRBD1. Per germline, CDR1 ENHRY and CDR2 SYGVKD. J gave up 4 bases and V 6 bases, and 6 bases lay outside the gene matches. The CDR3 contains 15 residues. Here the CDR3 DNA reads TGTGCCATCAGCCCGACAGGGGGCGCAAATCAGCCCCAGCATTTT. Protein sequence: CAISPTGGANQPQHF.

The genes are TRBV4-3 and TRBJ2-1, with 9 bases lining up with TRBD1. This CDR3 is 21 amino acids long. V lost 3 bases, J lost 4 bases, and 22 bases stayed unmatched. The V gene's germline CDR1 is LGHNA and CDR2 YSLEER. CDR3 in amino acids: CASSHPIDRGSHLGEYNEQFF. The CDR3 DNA reads TGCGCCAGCAGCCATCCAATTGACAGGGGGTCCCATTTGGGTGAATACAATGAGCAGTTCTTC.

The chain recombines TRBV10-3 with TRBJ1-4; 7 nucleotides match TRBD1. CDR3 size: 16 residues. Germline V CDR1 and CDR2: ENHRY, SYGVKD. J lost 5 bases, V lost 2 bases, and 8 bases had no gene match. The CDR3 loop reads CAISETLTGQNEKLFF. CDR3 bases: TGTGCCATCAGTGAGACCCTGACGGGACAGAATGAAAAACTGTTTTTT.

The chain is built from TRBV24-1 and TRBJ1-5, with 10 bases that match TRBD1. CDR3 length: 17 amino acids. V lost 4 bases, J lost 3 bases, and 8 bases stayed unmatched. The V gene's germline CDR1 is KGHDR and CDR2 SFDVKD. The CDR3 DNA follows: TGTGCCACCAGTGACGGGACAGGGGAACTACCCAATCAGCCCCAGCATTTT. This gives the protein CATSDGTGELPNQPQHF.

The chain links TRBV14 to TRBJ1-1, with D possibly being TRBD1 (6 bases). The CDR3 totals 15 residues. Between the trimmed V and J ends, which lost 1 base and 2 bases, there was a span of 11 bases. Germline V gene sequence: CDR1 SGHDN, CDR2 FVKESK. CDR3 protein: CASSQVPTGNTEAFF. Here the CDR3 DNA reads TGTGCCAGCAGCCAAGTCCCGACAGGTAACACTGAAGCTTTCTTT.

V is TRBV5-4 and J is TRBJ2-7, with D uncertain. V shed 5 bases and J shed 5 bases, with 11 bases lying between them. From germline, CDR1 is SGHNT and CDR2 YYREEE (reference sequence). This CDR3 is built from 12 residues. The CDR3 protein is CASSWQYNEQYF. The DNA of the CDR3 is TGTGCCAGCAGTTGGCAGTACAACGAGCAGTACTTC. Drawing the rest from reference TRBV5-4 and TRBJ2-7, the complete variable domain is ETGVTQSPTHLIKTRGQQVTLRCSSQSGHNTVSWYQQALGQGPQFIFQYYREEENGRGNFPPRFSGLQFPNYSSELNVNALELDDSALYLCASSWQYNEQYFGPGTRLTVT.

The rearrangement uses TRBV9 and TRBJ2-1, with TRBD2 matching over 11 bases. The CDR3 length is 14 residues. The V segment lost 4 bases and the J segment 5 bases; nucleotides outside the gene matches: 2. Germline values: CDR1 SGDLS, CDR2 YYNGEE. CDR3 protein: CASSPGLADNEQFF. Written as DNA, the CDR3 is TGTGCCAGCAGCCCGGGACTAGCGGACAATGAGCAGTTCTTC.

V gene TRBV7-9 combines with J gene TRBJ2-7; 12 nucleotides line up with TRBD1. The trim removed 6 bases at V and 0 bases at J, leaving 6 bases unmatched. Per germline, CDR1 SEHNR and CDR2 FQNEAQ (reference sequence). This CDR3 has 16 amino acids. Here the CDR3 DNA reads TGTGCCAGCAGTCCGGGACAGGGGGCACTCTCCTACGAGCAGTACTTC. It yields the protein CASSPGQGALSYEQYF.

This clone was counted only a few times. The chain couples TRBV5-4 to TRBJ1-1; possibly TRBD1 for D (6 bases). Germline CDR1 is SGHNT and CDR2 is YYREEE (reference sequence). The CDR3 has 15 residues. Trimming removed 4 bases at V and 6 bases at J, with 19 bases between. The CDR3 spells CASSPAGTRQAEAFF. The CDR3 DNA follows: TGTGCCAGCAGCCCTGCGGGCACGAGACAGGCTGAAGCTTTCTTT.

The rearrangement joins TRBV29-1 to TRBJ1-2, with 8 bases identical to TRBD1. The CDR3 covers 15 residues. The germline V gene has CDR1 SQVTM and CDR2 ANQGSEA. V shed 7 bases and J 7 bases; nucleotides not matched to a gene: 17. The CDR3 coding sequence is TGCAGCGCTACTCTCGGACAGGGAATCTCGGTTGGCTACACCTTC. Its translation: CSATLGQGISVGYTF.

J is TRBJ2-1 and V is TRBV11-2, with TRBD2 matching over 14 bases. The V gene's germline CDR1 is SGHAT and CDR2 FQNNGV. With 5 bases clipped from V and 10 bases from J, the junction kept 10 bases outside the gene matches. There are 16 residues in the CDR3. DNA for the CDR3: TGTGCCAGCAGCCATGGGGGGACTAGCGGGGGAGACGAGCAGTTCTTC. Translating gives CASSHGGTSGGDEQFF.

The chain combines TRBV3-1 (or the pseudogene TRBV3-2) with TRBJ1-2; no reliable D call. Germline values: CDR1 LGHDT, CDR2 YNNKEL (reference sequence). Trimming took 4 bases from V and 3 from J, leaving 9 bases between them. The CDR3 is made up of 13 amino acids. CDR3 DNA sequence: TGTGCCAGCAGCCCACTACAAGACTATGGCTACACCTTC. This sequence encodes CASSPLQDYGYTF.